Included here is one TCR beta chain sequence, with context. The data originate from a study of blood T cell repertoires in COVID-19. Study overall: Material from acute and convalescent COVID-19 was sourced from the United States, Italy and Spain.

CDR1 and CDR2 (germline): SGHAT, FQDESV (reference sequence). Between the trimmed V and J ends, which lost 5 bases and 3 bases, there was a span of 8 bases. The CDR3 runs 13 residues. Methods used by the authors: Amplifying reference gene primers gave estimates of nucleated cell counts. Generated by immunoSEQ multiplex PCR, the TCRdb table keeps only in-frame clones and is missing some. Clone size and V and J calls were adopted from that table, with D and trimming inferred from the DNA. Seen here are roughly 200,000 clones, about 90% observed once, and the top ten hold over 1%. This sequence joins TRBV11-1 and TRBJ2-1; D possibly corresponds to TRBD2 (6 bases). Material: PBMCs or T cells enriched from blood (not recorded which). The sequence derives from a man in his thirties or forties who had recovered from COVID-19. The CDR3 spells CASSVSGYNEQFF. CDR3 nucleotides: TGTGCCAGCAGCGTTAGCGGCTACAATGAGCAGTTCTTC.